This T cell receptor delta chain stems from a study of γδ T cells in repeated Plasmodium falciparum infection. Across the study: Sampling occurred at baseline, pre-infection for selected infections, and 21 days post-infection. Malian repertoires were sampled cross-sectionally without transmission and longitudinally through febrile malaria. General study findings and limits: Repeated controlled infections reportedly drove waves of new clonotype selection in Vdelta2-negative, mostly Vdelta1+, gammadelta repertoires.

CDR3 length equals 19 residues. V lost 0 bases to trimming and J lost 6 bases, with 32 bases between them. In germline, CDR1 is TVYSNPD, CDR2 GDNSRS (reference sequence). This clone was observed a handful of times. Its antigen is not identified. This is likely an artifact of a read error, given a far larger clone one base away. Other DNA sequences in this specimen translate into the identical CDR3. TCRdb reanalysed the multiplex PCR reads via CATT. Among about 57,000 delta-chain clones listed, about 1.5% were seen once. Flow sorting of PBMC yielded separate Vgamma9/Vdelta2+ and Vdelta2-negative gammadelta T cell populations for bulk repertoire analysis.

The receptor comes from a pool of human donors (malaria-infected and uninfected, not separated). Sequences were obtained from gamma-delta T cells from blood. This chain connects TRDV3 to TRDJ1; possible D gene TRDD2, 6 bases. The CDR3 coding sequence is TGTGCCTTTAGGTGCGCACTCCCTTTCCTAAGGGGACCCGACTATAAACTCATCTTT. This gives the protein CAFRCALPFLRGPDYKLIF.